A single sample is the source of the 30 T cell receptor beta chains below, sequenced in a study of blood T cells in healthy people across ages. Together with a sample-barcoded 5' primer, a J-beta primer mix was included in a second PCR lasting about 6 to 12 cycles. TCRdb reprocessed the 5' RACE reads via MiXCR and lists one record per CDR3 protein. The table lists about 730,000 distinct CDR3 sequences, roughly 45% of them singletons. Input material: blood. These receptors originate from a woman in her sixties in good health.

In regard to this clonotype: At one end, the junction sequence differs from germline, possibly due to a read error. J is TRBJ2-1 and V is TRBV24-1, with D maybe TRBD1 (6 bases). The end of the DNA aligns better with TRBJ2-7, so the J call may be wrong. This CDR3 is built from 15 residues. Germline V CDR1 and CDR2: KGHDR, SFDVKD. CDR3 sequence (DNA): TGTGTCACCAGTGATACAGGGTTCTCCTACAATGAGCAGTACTTC. Translated, it gives CVTSDTGFSYNEQYF.

This clonotype was seen a handful of times. It may be a read error: a sequence one base away is much more abundant. The J gene is TRBJ1-2, the V gene TRBV6-2 or TRBV6-3; D gene ambiguous. Between the trimmed V and J ends, which lost 7 bases and 5 bases, there was a span of 20 bases. The CDR3 extends over 15 amino acids. Germline-derived CDR1 and CDR2 are MNHEY and SVGEGT. The DNA for the CDR3 is TGTGCCAGCACCCCACTTCGGACTAATGAGTATGGCTACACCTTC. Its translation is CASTPLRTNEYGYTF.

The chain uses TRBV20-1 and TRBJ1-6; D gene uncertain. Trimming took off 3 bases at V and 0 bases at J, with 12 bases between the two ends. This CDR3 region has 16 residues. From germline, CDR1 is DFQATT and CDR2 SNEGSKA (reference sequence). The CDR3 reads CSARLDGLSYNSPLHF. The CDR3 nucleotides read TGCAGTGCTAGGCTCGACGGTCTCTCCTATAATTCACCCCTCCACTTT.

The chain employs TRBV7-3 and TRBJ2-1; either TRBD1 or TRBD2 may fit D (6 bases each). Germline V lookup: CDR1 SGHTA, CDR2 FQGTGA. V was shortened by 5 bases and J by 8 bases, with 13 bases between the two germline ends. This CDR3 contains 13 residues. CDR3 loop: CASSEAGGDEQFF. The CDR3 nucleotides read TGTGCCAGCAGCGAAGCCGGGGGCGATGAGCAGTTCTTC.

A few counts support this clonotype. The chain uses TRBV20-1 and TRBJ1-2; 9 nucleotides match TRBD1. CDR1 and CDR2 from the germline V gene are DFQATT and SNEGSKA (reference sequence). This CDR3 region has 16 residues. The ends lost 0 bases at V and 8 bases at J; junction bases unmatched: 13. CDR3: CSARDGLDRGTGGYTF. The CDR3 bases are TGCAGTGCTAGAGACGGATTGGACAGGGGAACGGGGGGCTACACCTTC.

The chain carries TRBV20-1 and TRBJ2-7; TRBD2 agrees at 10 bases. V was clipped by 2 bases and J by 0 bases; unmatched bases: 7. Looked up from germline, CDR1 is DFQATT and CDR2 is SNEGSKA (reference sequence). The CDR3 runs 16 residues. CDR3 amino acids: CSARRTSGLSSYEQYF. The DNA for the CDR3 is TGCAGTGCTAGACGGACTAGCGGATTAAGCTCCTACGAGCAGTACTTC.

This clonotype has only a few counts. This chain connects TRBV18 to TRBJ2-7, with D unresolved. Germline CDR1 and CDR2: KGHSH and LQKENI. This CDR3 comprises 15 residues. The germline V and J ends were trimmed by 2 bases and 7 bases, with 18 bases remaining between them. The CDR3 DNA follows: TGTGCCAGCTCACCAGGCGACTCTCAGCACAATGAGCAGTACTTC. Its protein is CASSPGDSQHNEQYF.

This clonotype was seen ten or more times. The J gene is TRBJ2-5, the V gene TRBV5-1; no clear D. The CDR3 length is 13 residues. V was cut by 7 bases and J by 5 bases, with 15 bases left in between. The V gene's germline CDR1 is SGHRS and CDR2 YFSETQ. The CDR3: CASVDVGRETQYF. Written as DNA, the CDR3 is TGCGCCAGCGTGGACGTCGGACGGGAGACCCAGTACTTC.

The rearrangement uses TRBV5-1 and TRBJ2-5, with 12 positions matching TRBD2. Looked up from germline, CDR1 is SGHRS and CDR2 is YFSETQ. With V trimmed by 4 bases and J by 2 bases, 6 bases remained unmatched. The CDR3 sequence is 16 residues long. CDR3 DNA: TGCGCCAGCAGCCCTATGACTAGCGGGGGTCAAGAGACCCAGTACTTC. It yields the protein CASSPMTSGGQETQYF.

The rearrangement joins TRBV27 to TRBJ2-7; 10 bases agree with TRBD2. After removal of 10 bases from V and 6 bases from J, the junction contained 12 bases not matched to a gene. The germline gives CDR1 MNHEY, CDR2 SMNVEV (reference sequence). The length of the CDR3 is 14 residues. DNA for the CDR3: TGTGCCACTTCCACCGGGACTAGCGTCGGCGAGCAGTACTTC. Amino acid sequence: CATSTGTSVGEQYF.

This clonotype was observed a handful of times. The V and J genes are TRBV29-1 and TRBJ1-4; D is unresolved. V was shortened by 1 base and J by 7 bases, with 16 bases between the two germline ends. The CDR3 sequence is 15 residues long. The germline CDR1 and CDR2 sequences are SQVTM and ANQGSEA. The DNA for the CDR3 is TGCAGCGTTGAAGTTCTCGGGGTGAAGGGTGAAAAACTGTTTTTT. It yields the protein CSVEVLGVKGEKLFF.

CDR3 coding DNA: TGCGCCAGCAGCTTGAGGAGCGGGAGTTCGGAGACCCAGTACTTC. Its protein product is CASSLRSGSSETQYF. The genes are TRBV5-1 and TRBJ2-7, with 8 bases matching TRBD2. The J call may be mistaken, given a closer DNA end match to TRBJ2-5. The CDR3 runs to 15 residues. Per the germline V gene, CDR1 is SGHRS and CDR2 is YFSETQ.

The V call is TRBV25-1, the J call TRBJ2-1; D ambiguous. The V end lost 7 bases, the J end lost 7 bases, and 14 bases lay between the germline ends. The germline V gene has CDR1 MGHDK and CDR2 SYGVNS. This CDR3 has 13 residues. The CDR3 protein is CASMSFGRNEQFF. The CDR3 DNA is TGTGCCAGCATGTCGTTTGGCCGGAATGAGCAGTTCTTC.

This chain connects TRBV13 to TRBJ2-5; TRBD2 agrees at 9 bases. CDR3 length: 14 residues. Looked up from germline, CDR1 is PRHDT and CDR2 is FYEKMQ (reference sequence). The V gene end was trimmed by 8 bases and the J gene end by 11 bases; junction bases not matched to a gene: 15. CDR3 DNA: TGTGCCAGCCGGGGGACTAGCTGGCGGAATGAGCAGTACTTC. It codes for CASRGTSWRNEQYF.

This clonotype appeared a few times. The genes are TRBV28 and TRBJ2-4; D may be TRBD1 (6 bases). With the DNA end fitting TRBJ2-7 better, the J assignment may be wrong. Germline V gene lookup returns CDR1 MDHEN and CDR2 SYDVKM. The CDR3 sequence is 14 residues long. CDR3 loop: CASKETGGIYEQYF. CDR3 nucleotide sequence: TGTGCCAGCAAAGAGACAGGAGGTATATACGAGCAGTACTTC.

The chain uses TRBV29-1 and TRBJ2-7; D may be TRBD1 or TRBD2 (5 bases each). The CDR3 spans 13 residues. Trimming took 4 bases from V and 6 from J, leaving 16 bases between them. Looked up from germline, CDR1 is SQVTM and CDR2 is ANQGSEA. CDR3 DNA sequence: TGCAGCGTTGTTTCGGGGACCCTCGCCGAGCAGTACTTC. Translation gives CSVVSGTLAEQYF.

This chain connects TRBV20-1 to TRBJ2-1; 11 bases line up with TRBD2. Per the germline V gene, CDR1 is DFQATT and CDR2 is SNEGSKA (reference sequence). V trimming: 1 base; J trimming: 4 bases; junction bases outside the gene matches: 3. CDR3 length: 15 residues. CDR3 region: CSARVVAGGYNEQFF. The CDR3 coding sequence is TGCAGTGCTAGAGTCGTAGCGGGAGGGTACAATGAGCAGTTCTTC.

At least ten counts were recorded for this clonotype. V and J are TRBV29-1 and TRBJ1-2, with a weak D call TRBD1 (5 bases). CDR1 is SQVTM, CDR2 ANQGSEA, per germline. Between the trimmed V and J ends, which lost 4 bases and 6 bases, there was a span of 15 bases. This CDR3 has 13 amino acids. DNA of the CDR3: TGCAGCGTTGCGGTTCAGGGACGCGATGGCTACACCTTC. Encoded protein: CSVAVQGRDGYTF.

In this sample, this clonotype turned up many times. The chain employs TRBV12-3 or TRBV12-4 and TRBJ1-4; no clear D gene. V shed 5 bases and J shed 8 bases, with 6 bases lying between them. This CDR3 has 11 residues. The CDR3 reads CASSQGEKLFF. The DNA of the CDR3 is TGTGCCAGCAGTCAAGGGGAAAAACTGTTTTTT.

V and J are TRBV24-1 and TRBJ2-5; D is ambiguous. From germline, CDR1 is KGHDR and CDR2 SFDVKD. Trimming took off 9 bases at V and 11 bases at J, with 21 bases between the two ends. CDR3 length equals 13 residues. CDR3 DNA: TGTGCCACCCAGTCAGCGTCCTACAATGAGCAGTACTTC. Encoded protein: CATQSASYNEQYF.

This chain joins TRBV6-5 and TRBJ2-5; possible D gene TRBD1, 7 bases. V was trimmed by 0 bases and J by 5 bases, leaving 16 bases between them. CDR1 MNHEY and CDR2 SVGAGI come from the germline V gene. The CDR3 sequence is 16 residues long. CDR3 nucleotides: TGTGCCAGCAGTTACTCGGGGGGCCCAGGGGGGGAGACCCAGTACTTC. It codes for CASSYSGGPGGETQYF.

In this sample, this clonotype turned up many times. This chain connects TRBV29-1 to TRBJ2-1; tentatively, D is TRBD2 (5 bases). Germline lookup yields CDR1 SQVTM and CDR2 ANQGSEA. The CDR3 sequence is 16 residues long. Trimming stripped 5 bases from V and 0 bases from J, with 17 bases between. CDR3 residues: CSVCRRPESSYNEQFF. The CDR3, as DNA: TGCAGCGTTTGCCGGAGGCCTGAGAGCTCCTACAATGAGCAGTTCTTC.

Many counts were recorded for this clonotype. The rearrangement links TRBV12-3 or TRBV12-4 to TRBJ2-7; D remains ambiguous. The CDR3 spans 14 residues. V lost 5 bases and J lost 6, with 17 bases in between. The CDR3 loop reads CASSTARSWSEQYF. CDR3 bases: TGTGCCAGCAGTACCGCTAGGTCCTGGAGCGAGCAGTACTTC.

The J gene is TRBJ1-3, the V gene TRBV5-1, with D uncertain. Trimming shortened V by 0 bases and J by 0 bases, and 7 bases separated the two germline ends. The CDR3 consists of 15 residues. The V gene's germline CDR1 is SGHRS and CDR2 YFSETQ. The chain's CDR3 is CASSLVAASGNTIYF. The CDR3 DNA sequence: TGCGCCAGCAGCTTGGTGGCAGCCTCTGGAAACACCATATATTTT.

At least ten counts were recorded for this clonotype. DNA for the CDR3: TGCAGTGCTAGAGAGGGATATGAGCAGTTCTTC. This encodes CSAREGYEQFF. The chain employs TRBV20-1 and TRBJ2-1; D remains unclear. CDR1 and CDR2 from the germline V gene are DFQATT and SNEGSKA (reference sequence). The CDR3 sequence is 11 residues long. Trimming removed 0 bases from V and 8 bases from J, with 5 bases in between.

This clonotype was observed at least ten times. This chain uses TRBV7-3 with TRBJ2-3, with D perhaps matching TRBD1 (5 bases). CDR1 and CDR2 (germline): SGHTA, FQGTGA. The CDR3 covers 13 residues. V lost 6 bases and J lost 6, with 13 bases in between. This CDR3 reads CASRFQGHDTQYF. The CDR3, as DNA: TGTGCCAGCAGGTTCCAGGGCCACGATACGCAGTATTTT.

This clonotype was seen a few times. The genes are TRBV6-2 or TRBV6-3 and TRBJ2-3, with TRBD2 matching over 10 bases. The V gene end was trimmed by 6 bases and the J gene end by 2 bases; junction bases not matched to a gene: 8. Germline-derived CDR1 and CDR2 are MNHEY and SVGEGT. The CDR3 loop spans 16 amino acids. The CDR3 is CASSLSGRRPTDTQYF. The CDR3 DNA is TGTGCCAGCAGCCTTAGCGGGAGGCGTCCCACAGATACGCAGTATTTT.

The chain links TRBV7-2 to TRBJ1-2; no clear D gene. The CDR3 contains 14 residues. V shed 4 bases and J shed 1 base, with 10 bases lying between them. Germline CDR1 and CDR2: SGHTA and FQGNSA. The CDR3 DNA sequence: TGTGCCAGCAGCTCCCCATCGAGTAACTATGGCTACACCTTC. This encodes CASSSPSSNYGYTF.

The chain employs TRBV20-1 and TRBJ2-3, with D tentatively TRBD1 (6 bases). The V and J ends lost 0 bases and 5 bases respectively, with 18 bases between them. The V gene's germline CDR1 is DFQATT and CDR2 SNEGSKA (reference sequence). This CDR3 is 16 amino acids long. The CDR3 DNA follows: TGCAGTGCTAGAGATCGCAGGGGTGCAAAAAGAGATACGCAGTATTTT. Translation: CSARDRRGAKRDTQYF.

The CDR3 region is CASSSPQGNIYYGYTF. CDR3 DNA sequence: TGTGCCAGCAGCTCACCTCAGGGAAATATTTACTATGGCTACACCTTC. V gene TRBV11-2 combines with J gene TRBJ1-2; tentatively, D is TRBD1 (5 bases). Germline CDR1 is SGHAT and CDR2 is FQNNGV. The CDR3 has 16 amino acids. The V end was cut by 4 bases, the J end by 3 bases, with 18 bases between.